A selection of T cell receptor beta chains follows, all from one sample in a study of T-cell memory formation after mild COVID-19. TCRdb re-called the 5' RACE reads through MiXCR, storing one row per CDR3 protein. The sample includes around 150,000 distinct CDR3 sequences, 25% to 40% of them seen just once. Sequencing input: PBMCs or a T cell subset sorted from them (not recorded which). These receptors were obtained from an adult woman who had mild COVID-19 (a few samples of this study predate the infection). Cell type and time point are not known. The CDR3 runs from the conserved cysteine through the conserved F or W. Each record gives: V gene, J gene, D gene, clone size, CDR3 protein, CDR3 DNA. D genes are given only for firm matches. Rows may omit the clone size; those that give it use once, few, many or a size class.

>TRBV6-6|TRBJ2-3|TRBD2|few
CASSSDSGGADTQYF
TGTGCCAGCAGTAGCGATAGCGGGGGGGCAGATACGCAGTATTTT
>TRBV25-1|TRBJ2-7|NA|NA
CASSESQGHYEQYF
TGTGCCAGCAGTGAATCCCAGGGACACTACGAGCAGTACTTC
>TRBV5-1|TRBJ2-5|TRBD2|few
CASRVGGGLRETQYF
TGCGCCAGCAGAGTTGGCGGGGGGCTTCGAGAGACCCAGTACTTC
>TRBV29-1|TRBJ2-2|NA|NA
CSVMLGTLNTGELFF
TGCAGCGTAATGCTCGGGACACTTAACACCGGGGAGCTGTTTTTT
>TRBV3-1|TRBJ2-7|TRBD2|NA
CASSLRPTSGSYEQYF
TGTGCCAGCAGCCTACGCCCGACTAGCGGGAGCTACGAGCAGTACTTC
>TRBV4-3|TRBJ2-3|NA|once
CASSQDRGSLGTDTQYF
TGCGCCAGCAGCCAAGATCGGGGCAGCTTGGGCACAGATACGCAGTATTTT
>TRBV30|TRBJ2-1|TRBD2|many
CAWSVRREGTEQFF
TGTGCCTGGAGTGTAAGGCGGGAGGGCACTGAGCAGTTCTTC
>TRBV30|TRBJ1-5|TRBD1|few
CAWSGEGQVNQPQHF
TGTGCCTGGAGTGGTGAGGGACAGGTCAATCAGCCCCAGCATTTT
>TRBV24-1|TRBJ2-1|TRBD1|NA
CATRGTGRNEQFF
TGTGCCACCAGAGGGACAGGGCGGAATGAGCAGTTCTTC
>TRBV5-4|TRBJ2-3|TRBD1|NA
CASSPPGQGDSVTQYF
TGTGCCAGCAGCCCTCCGGGACAGGGGGATTCGGTTACGCAGTATTTT
>TRBV7-2|TRBJ2-1|TRBD1|NA
CASSARRGTGRFF
TGTGCCAGCAGCGCGAGGAGAGGGACAGGGAGGTTCTTC
>TRBV25-1|TRBJ1-5|NA|NA
CASGSDSGGNQPQHF
TGTGCCAGTGGTTCAGACAGTGGGGGCAATCAGCCCCAGCATTTT
>TRBV27|TRBJ1-1|NA|NA
CASRLAGTIEAFF
TGTGCCAGCAGGTTGGCGGGCACCATTGAAGCTTTCTTT
>TRBV9|TRBJ1-3|NA|NA
CASSISGDSGNTIYF
TGTGCCAGCAGTATATCGGGGGACTCTGGAAACACCATATATTTT
>TRBV2|TRBJ1-6|NA|NA
CASRGGINSPLHF
TGTGCCAGCAGGGGGGGTATCAATTCACCCCTCCACTTT
>TRBV4-2|TRBJ1-1|NA|once
CASSQAGSTEAFF
TGTGCCAGCAGCCAAGCGGGATCCACTGAAGCTTTCTTT
>TRBV29-1|TRBJ2-1|NA|few
CSVDRQISYNEQFF
TGCAGCGTTGATCGTCAGATCTCCTACAATGAGCAGTTCTTC
>TRBV20-1|TRBJ2-5|NA|NA
CSARHTETTQYF
TGCAGTGCTAGACACACAGAGACGACCCAGTACTTC
>TRBV9|TRBJ2-3|TRBD2|NA
CASSVYGTSEQYF
TGTGCCAGCAGCGTATACGGGACTAGCGAGCAGTATTTT
>TRBV7-2|TRBJ2-7|TRBD1|many
CASSLVHTGGYEQYF
TGTGCCAGCAGCTTAGTACACACAGGGGGCTACGAGCAGTACTTC
>TRBV6-2/TRBV6-3|TRBJ1-4|TRBD1|once
CASKLTGGGEKLFF
TGTGCCAGCAAGCTCACAGGGGGCGGTGAAAAACTGTTTTTT
>TRBV24-1|TRBJ1-5|NA|NA
CATSDWTENQPQHF
TGTGCCACCAGTGATTGGACAGAAAATCAGCCCCAGCATTTT
>TRBV6-5|TRBJ1-1|NA|NA
CASSSGQGFTEAFF
TGTGCCAGCAGTTCCGGGCAGGGTTTCACTGAAGCTTTCTTT
>TRBV29-1|TRBJ1-2|NA|few
CSVEVGGRRGYGYTF
TGCAGCGTTGAGGTTGGGGGCCGTAGGGGCTATGGCTACACCTTC
>TRBV2|TRBJ1-5|NA|few
CASNEGFYQPQHF
TGTGCCAGCAATGAAGGTTTTTATCAGCCCCAGCATTTT
>TRBV15|TRBJ2-5|NA|few
CATSRGRGETQYF
TGTGCCACCAGCAGAGGTCGGGGGGAGACCCAGTACTTC
>TRBV20-1|TRBJ2-1|TRBD1|few
CSASPGQGLASEQFF
TGCAGTGCGAGTCCGGGACAGGGCTTAGCAAGTGAGCAGTTCTTC
>TRBV7-9|TRBJ1-3|TRBD1|few
CASSLVRGQGNTIYF
TGTGCCAGCAGCTTGGTCAGGGGGCAAGGAAACACCATATATTTT
>TRBV29-1|TRBJ1-1|NA|NA
CSVELPNAMDAFF
TGCAGCGTTGAACTGCCTAACGCCATGGATGCTTTCTTT
>TRBV3-1|TRBJ2-1|NA|NA
CASSPGVLKYNEQFF
TGTGCCAGCAGCCCGGGGGTTCTTAAATACAATGAGCAGTTCTTC
>TRBV28|TRBJ2-7|NA|NA
CASSSLPRREQYF
TGTGCCAGCAGTTCCCTACCCCGAAGGGAGCAGTACTTC